This T cell receptor beta chain emerged from a study of blood T cell repertoires in COVID-19. At the level of the study: Samples came from the United States, Italy and Spain, spanning acute and convalescent COVID-19. T cells, B-cell-depleted T cells, or PBMCs provided the cDNA or gDNA that served as material.

Assignments of participants to cohorts depended upon their own reported clinical history. Authors' processing steps: Reference gene primer amplification in the assay estimated nucleated cell counts. TCRdb's table, derived via immunoSEQ multiplex PCR, lists solely in-frame clones and lacks some. V and J calls plus clone size are reproduced from that table; the DNA served to infer D and trimming. The table shows hundreds of thousands of clones, with 85% to 90% occurring only once. This CDR3 region has 16 residues. Trimming pared 5 bases from V and 0 bases from J, leaving 13 bases between. CDR1 SNHLY and CDR2 FYNNEI come from the germline V gene.

This chain connects TRBV2 to TRBJ1-4; D might be TRBD1 (6 bases). This clonotype was sampled from a man aged 30 to 45 who had recovered from COVID-19. The sample taken for sequencing was PBMCs or T cells enriched from blood (not recorded which). The chain's CDR3 is CASSTGTQTTNEKLFF. The CDR3 region has the DNA TGTGCCAGCAGTACCGGGACACAAACAACTAATGAAAAACTGTTTTTT. Combining the CDR3 with reference TRBV2 and TRBJ1-4 gives the whole variable domain EPEVTQTPSHQVTQMGQEVILRCVPISNHLYFYWYRQILGQKVEFLVSFYNNEISEKSEIFDDQFSVERPDGSNFTLKIRSTKLEDSAMYFCASSTGTQTTNEKLFFGSGTQLSVL.